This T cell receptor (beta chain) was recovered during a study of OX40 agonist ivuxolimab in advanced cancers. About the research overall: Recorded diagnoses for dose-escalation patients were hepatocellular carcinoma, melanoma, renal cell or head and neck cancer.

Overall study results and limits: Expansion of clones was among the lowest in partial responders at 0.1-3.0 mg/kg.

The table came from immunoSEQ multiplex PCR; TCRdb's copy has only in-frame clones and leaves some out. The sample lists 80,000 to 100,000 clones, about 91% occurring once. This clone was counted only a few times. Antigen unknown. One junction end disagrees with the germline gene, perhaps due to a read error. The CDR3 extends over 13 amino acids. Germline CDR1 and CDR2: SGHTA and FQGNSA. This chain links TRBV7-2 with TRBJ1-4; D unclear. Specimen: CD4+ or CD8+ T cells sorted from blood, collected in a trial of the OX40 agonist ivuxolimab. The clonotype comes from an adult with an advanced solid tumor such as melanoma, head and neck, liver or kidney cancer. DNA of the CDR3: TGTGCCAGCAGTTTAGGAGTGCGGAGGGAACTGTTTTTT. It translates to CASSLGVRRELFF.